This T cell receptor (beta chain) originates from a study of T cell responses to AZD1222 COVID-19 vaccine. Study conclusions and caveats: Among vaccine-associated CD4 TCRs, coverage spanned spike, with dominance at 160-218 and 743-854. A rise in Spike-specific TCR breadth and depth followed two AZD1222 doses.

Details on this clone: Antigen specificity is unknown.

Clones were sequenced by immunoSEQ multiplex PCR, and TCRdb holds only the in-frame ones, with some missing. The data contain about 140,000 clones, approximately 87% of them singletons. The V gene's germline CDR1 is MGHRA and CDR2 YSYEKL. There are 15 residues in the CDR3. With 1 base clipped from V and 7 bases from J, the junction kept 8 bases outside the gene matches. The sequences come from peripheral blood, collected 28 days after the second AZD1222 dose. The rearrangement uses TRBV4-1 and TRBJ1-2; 8 bases map to TRBD1. The source of this sequence is an adult who received the AZD1222 COVID-19 vaccine. CDR3 nucleotide sequence: TGCGCCAGCAGCCAAGTGGGACAGGTGGCCGGTGGCTACACCTTC. Protein: CASSQVGQVAGGYTF.